The 31 T cell receptor beta chains below come from one sample, sequenced in a study of blood T cell repertoires in COVID-19. Method: immunoSEQ multiplex PCR; TCRdb's copy keeps in-frame clones and lacks some. This table holds hundreds of thousands of clones, around four fifths found once. The sample consisted of peripheral blood. The receptor set was obtained from a woman aged 45 to 65 with active or convalescent COVID-19.

The V and J genes are TRBV30 and TRBJ2-1; perhaps TRBD1 as D (5 bases). V dropped 4 bases and J dropped 4 bases, with 11 bases sitting between them. The CDR3 totals 13 residues. CDR1 is GTSNPN and CDR2 is SVGIG in the germline V gene (reference sequence). CDR3 residues: CAWKGYRYNEQFF. The CDR3 region has the DNA TGTGCCTGGAAGGGATACAGGTACAATGAGCAGTTCTTC.

The chain uses TRBV2 and TRBJ1-2, with TRBD1 matching over 8 bases. The V segment lost 7 bases and the J segment 4 bases; nucleotides outside the gene matches: 8. CDR1 SNHLY and CDR2 FYNNEI come from the germline V gene. CDR3 size: 14 residues. CDR3 in amino acids: CASKQGGTGYGYTF. The CDR3 DNA reads TGTGCCAGCAAGCAGGGGGGGACAGGCTATGGCTACACCTTC.

V is TRBV27 and J is TRBJ1-2; no clear D. V shed 6 bases and J shed 6 bases, with 20 bases lying between them. Germline lookup yields CDR1 MNHEY and CDR2 SMNVEV (reference sequence). CDR3 length: 15 amino acids. CDR3 loop: CASRSRLVGSDGYTF. Written as DNA, the CDR3 is TGTGCCAGCAGATCACGACTCGTCGGGAGTGATGGCTACACCTTC.

The J gene is TRBJ1-1, the V gene TRBV3-1 (or the pseudogene TRBV3-2), with TRBD1 as a possible D gene (5 bases). The CDR3 is made up of 12 amino acids. V was pared by 2 bases and J by 12 bases, with 13 bases between. Germline V lookup: CDR1 LGHDT, CDR2 YNNKEL (reference sequence). DNA of the CDR3: TGTGCCAGCAGCCAAAACGGCAGGGCAACTTTCTTT. Translating gives CASSQNGRATFF.

V gene TRBV19 combines with J gene TRBJ1-2, with 8 bases matching TRBD1. Germline assignment: CDR1 LNHDA and CDR2 SQIVND (reference sequence). After removal of 0 bases from V and 1 base from J, the junction contained 7 bases not matched to a gene. The length of the CDR3 is 17 residues. CDR3 sequence reads: CASSIDSGTGVNYGYTF. Here the CDR3 DNA reads TGTGCCAGTAGTATAGATTCCGGGACAGGTGTTAACTATGGCTACACCTTC.

The J gene is TRBJ1-1, the V gene TRBV18; weak D call: TRBD1 (5 bases). This CDR3 spans 15 amino acids. V was clipped by 0 bases and J by 10 bases, with 18 bases between them. Germline CDR1 is KGHSH and CDR2 is LQKENI. This chain's CDR3 is CASSPPTGPSGRAFF. As DNA, the CDR3 is TGTGCCAGCTCACCACCTACAGGTCCCTCTGGGCGAGCTTTCTTT.

V and J are TRBV24-1 and TRBJ2-1; 14 bases align to TRBD2. This CDR3 is 21 amino acids long. Unmatched junction bases numbered 16, after V lost 7 bases and J lost 0 bases. The germline V gene has CDR1 KGHDR and CDR2 SFDVKD. The CDR3 reads CATRPGLAGVLNKSSYNEQFF. CDR3 DNA: TGTGCCACCAGACCGGGACTAGCGGGAGTGTTAAATAAAAGCTCCTACAATGAGCAGTTCTTC.

The chain employs TRBV2 and TRBJ2-1, with D tentatively TRBD2 (6 bases). There are 13 residues in the CDR3. Germline CDR1 reads SNHLY; CDR2 reads FYNNEI. The germline V and J ends were trimmed by 10 bases and 0 bases, with 10 bases remaining between them. The CDR3 DNA reads as TGTGCCACCCGGGGGAGCTCCTACAATGAGCAGTTCTTC. Its translation is CATRGSSYNEQFF. The full variable domain, completed using reference TRBV2 and TRBJ2-1, is EPEVTQTPSHQVTQMGQEVILRCVPISNHLYFYWYRQILGQKVEFLVSFYNNEISEKSEIFDDQFSVERPDGSNFTLKIRSTKLEDSAMYFCATRGSSYNEQFFGPGTRLTVL.

The chain is built from TRBV19 and TRBJ2-7; TRBD2 aligns across 13 bases. V lost 6 bases to trimming and J lost 4 bases; unmatched junction nucleotides: 6. The V gene's germline CDR1 is LNHDA and CDR2 SQIVND (reference sequence). The CDR3 loop spans 15 amino acids. The CDR3 DNA follows: TGTGCCAGTAGCCTCACTAGCGGGAGGGGTTACGAGCAGTACTTC. Its translation: CASSLTSGRGYEQYF. The full variable domain, in which reference TRBV19 and TRBJ2-7 provide the parts outside the CDR3, is DGGITQSPKYLFRKEGQNVTLSCEQNLNHDAMYWYRQDPGQGLRLIYYSQIVNDFQKGDIAEGYSVSREKKESFPLTVTSAQKNPTAFYLCASSLTSGRGYEQYFGPGTRLTVT.

The chain combines TRBV4-1 with TRBJ1-4; D possibly corresponds to TRBD1 (6 bases). The V end was cut by 6 bases, the J end by 0 bases, with 20 bases between. CDR1 MGHRA and CDR2 YSYEKL come from the germline V gene. The CDR3 length is 18 residues. CDR3 sequence reads: CASRPGRGGSATNEKLFF. CDR3 bases: TGCGCCAGCAGACCGGGTCGAGGGGGATCTGCAACTAATGAAAAACTGTTTTTT.

This chain uses TRBV7-2 with TRBJ2-3; the match to TRBD2 covers 14 bases. Germline V gene data show CDR1 as SGHTA and CDR2 as FQGNSA. CDR3 length: 15 amino acids. Trimming cost V 5 bases and J 5 bases; bases outside gene matches: 3. The CDR3 here is CASSLTSGRVDTQYF. In nucleotides, the CDR3 is TGTGCCAGCAGCCTGACTAGCGGGAGGGTAGATACGCAGTATTTT. The full variable domain, in which reference TRBV7-2 and TRBJ2-3 provide the parts outside the CDR3, is GAGVSQSPSNKVTEKGKDVELRCDPISGHTALYWYRQSLGQGLEFLIYFQGNSAPDKSGLPSDRFSAERTGGSVSTLTIQRTQQEDSAVYLCASSLTSGRVDTQYFGPGTRLTVL.

The J gene is TRBJ1-2, the V gene TRBV10-3; TRBD1 agrees at 8 bases. The CDR3 spans 14 residues. CDR1 and CDR2 (germline): ENHRY, SYGVKD. V lost 4 bases, J lost 3 bases, and 4 bases stayed unmatched. The CDR3 spells CAISAPDRDYGYTF. CDR3 nucleotides: TGTGCCATCAGTGCCCCGGACAGGGACTATGGCTACACCTTC.

The V call is TRBV24-1, the J call TRBJ2-5, with D possibly matching TRBD2 (5 bases). Trimming took off 4 bases at V and 9 bases at J, with 11 bases between the two ends. The CDR3 length is 12 residues. CDR1 KGHDR and CDR2 SFDVKD come from the germline V gene. The CDR3 reads CATSDPGRPQYF. The CDR3 DNA follows: TGTGCCACCAGTGACCCGGGGAGACCCCAGTACTTC.

The rearrangement links TRBV6-2 or TRBV6-3 to TRBJ1-1; D possibly corresponds to TRBD1 (5 bases). Trimming shortened V by 5 bases and J by 4 bases, and 17 bases separated the two germline ends. In germline, CDR1 is MNHEY, CDR2 SVGEGT. The length of the CDR3 is 15 residues. The CDR3 here is CASSRVAGAGTEAFF. CDR3 DNA sequence: TGTGCCAGCAGTCGCGTCGCTGGGGCTGGCACTGAAGCTTTCTTT.

This sequence joins TRBV28 and TRBJ2-5, with TRBD2 matching 9 bases. This CDR3 is 17 amino acids long. The ends lost 4 bases at V and 5 bases at J; junction bases unmatched: 14. Per the germline V gene, CDR1 is MDHEN and CDR2 is SYDVKM. CDR3 residues: CASSSSGVGEGWETQYF. CDR3 bases: TGTGCCAGCAGTTCTAGCGGGGTGGGGGAAGGATGGGAGACCCAGTACTTC.

The gene calls are TRBV27 and TRBJ2-3, with 9 positions matching TRBD2. Germline assignment: CDR1 MNHEY and CDR2 SMNVEV (reference sequence). The CDR3 sequence is 15 residues long. V was pared by 6 bases and J by 3 bases, with 7 bases of the junction left unmatched. DNA for the CDR3: TGTGCCAGCAGCCCCGGGGGACTAGCAACAGATACGCAGTATTTT. Translated, it gives CASSPGGLATDTQYF.

The rearrangement uses TRBV7-2 and TRBJ2-7; a weak D match, TRBD2 (6 bases). The CDR3 is 15 amino acids. Trimming took off 6 bases at V and 5 bases at J, with 20 bases between the two ends. Germline V gives CDR1 SGHTA, CDR2 FQGNSA. CDR3 in amino acids: CASSYSGAPINEQYF. The CDR3 DNA follows: TGTGCCAGCAGTTATAGCGGCGCGCCCATTAACGAGCAGTACTTC.

The chain carries TRBV4-1 and TRBJ2-3; maybe TRBD1 (6 bases). Germline V gene sequence: CDR1 MGHRA, CDR2 YSYEKL. There are 17 residues in the CDR3. V was cut by 4 bases and J by 2 bases, with 19 bases left in between. The CDR3 coding sequence is TGCGCCAGCAGCCGAACACAGGGCCCATCTTACACAGATACGCAGTATTTT. Its translation is CASSRTQGPSYTDTQYF.

The chain combines TRBV11-1 with TRBJ2-1, with 7 bases matching TRBD2. The CDR3 runs 16 residues. Trimming cost V 1 base and J 8 bases; bases outside gene matches: 11. Per the germline V gene, CDR1 is SGHAT and CDR2 is FQDESV (reference sequence). The CDR3 nucleotides are TGTGCCAGCAGCTTAGACGGGGCGGGAGTGATTGATGAGCAGTTCTTC. Amino acids: CASSLDGAGVIDEQFF.

This clone occurred once. This chain uses TRBV28 with TRBJ2-4, with D maybe TRBD2 (6 bases). CDR3 length equals 17 residues. V was clipped by 1 base and J by 2 bases, with 15 bases between them. Germline V gene sequence: CDR1 MDHEN, CDR2 SYDVKM. In DNA form, the CDR3 reads TGTGCCAGCAGTTTATTGGTAGCGGAAAGCACCAAAAACATTCAGTACTTC. This sequence encodes CASSLLVAESTKNIQYF.

The V gene is TRBV2, the J gene TRBJ2-3; 7 bases line up with TRBD1. CDR3 length: 13 residues. Germline CDR1 is SNHLY and CDR2 is FYNNEI. V lost 7 bases and J lost 3; bases outside the gene matches: 4. The CDR3 bases are TGTGCCAGCAACATACAGGGGACAGATACGCAGTATTTT. It encodes CASNIQGTDTQYF.

The chain links TRBV7-2 to TRBJ2-7; D might be TRBD2 (5 bases). The CDR3 spans 13 residues. From germline, CDR1 is SGHTA and CDR2 FQGNSA. V gave up 3 bases and J gave up 7 bases, with 13 bases separating them. The CDR3 spells CASSFGGFTEQYF. The CDR3 DNA is TGTGCCAGCAGCTTCGGCGGGTTTACTGAGCAGTACTTC.

The V and J genes are TRBV20-1 and TRBJ2-5, with 8 bases identical to TRBD2. CDR1 and CDR2 (germline): DFQATT, SNEGSKA (reference sequence). V shed 3 bases and J 4 bases; nucleotides not matched to a gene: 10. The CDR3 has 15 residues. This CDR3 reads CSASAPRGGRETQYF. In nucleotides, the CDR3 is TGCAGTGCTAGTGCCCCTCGGGGGGGGAGAGAGACCCAGTACTTC.

V is TRBV5-8 and J is TRBJ2-1; TRBD2 matches 13 bases. The CDR3 extends over 16 amino acids. The germline V gene encodes CDR1 SGHTS and CDR2 YDEGEE. V dropped 4 bases and J dropped 4; count of bases not matched to a gene: 5. The CDR3 region is CASSSGLAGVYNEQFF. For the CDR3, the DNA is TGTGCCAGCAGCAGTGGACTAGCGGGAGTATACAATGAGCAGTTCTTC.

The CDR3 DNA follows: TGTGCCAGCAGCTCAAGGGGGGGAGGACCCTACGAGCAGTACTTC. This codes for CASSSRGGGPYEQYF. The chain employs TRBV7-3 and TRBJ2-7, with a tentative D call TRBD2 (7 bases). Trimming left V 4 bases short and J 2 bases short, with 15 bases between. The CDR3 runs 15 residues. Germline CDR1 SGHTA, CDR2 FQGTGA.

The chain uses TRBV5-1 and TRBJ1-2; 9 bases agree with TRBD1. CDR1 is SGHRS and CDR2 is YFSETQ in the germline V gene. The CDR3 runs 18 residues. V was clipped by 3 bases and J by 7 bases; unmatched bases: 19. The CDR3 DNA is TGCGCCAGCAGCTATACTAGACAGACAGGGGGGAGAAGTGGTGGCTACACCTTC. Amino acid sequence: CASSYTRQTGGRSGGYTF.

The V gene is TRBV28, the J gene TRBJ2-6; 12 nucleotides align to TRBD1. Looked up from germline, CDR1 is MDHEN and CDR2 is SYDVKM. The CDR3 runs 17 residues. The trim removed 11 bases at V and 3 bases at J, leaving 11 bases unmatched. The CDR3 DNA follows: TGTGCCTGCTTTGGAGGGGACAGGGGGCTTGGGGCCAACGTCCTGACTTTC. Translation: CACFGGDRGLGANVLTF.

The chain joins TRBV6-5 to TRBJ2-7, with 13 bases that match TRBD2. The CDR3 runs to 15 residues. CDR1 is MNHEY and CDR2 is SVGAGI in the germline V gene. Trimming took 6 bases from V and 2 from J; bases not matched to a gene: 4. The CDR3 loop is CASSSGLAGAYEQYF. CDR3 bases: TGTGCCAGCAGCTCCGGACTAGCGGGGGCCTACGAGCAGTACTTC.

This chain links TRBV27 with TRBJ1-5, with 10 positions matching TRBD1. V shed 6 bases and J 2 bases; nucleotides not matched to a gene: 7. The CDR3 contains 16 residues. The germline V gene has CDR1 MNHEY and CDR2 SMNVEV (reference sequence). CDR3: CASRRQGAYGNQPQHF. CDR3 sequence (DNA): TGTGCCAGCAGAAGACAGGGGGCATATGGCAATCAGCCCCAGCATTTT.

The chain combines TRBV7-9 with TRBJ1-4; no clear D. The CDR3 spans 14 residues. Germline CDR1 and CDR2: SEHNR and FQNEAQ (reference sequence). Trimming took 4 bases from V and 4 from J, leaving 10 bases between them. CDR3 DNA: TGTGCCAGCAGCTCTCGGCGGGATAATGAAAAACTGTTTTTT. Protein sequence: CASSSRRDNEKLFF.

There are a few counts of this clone. This chain uses TRBV5-4 with TRBJ1-2, with D perhaps TRBD1 (6 bases). The ends were cut back, 2 bases at V and 8 bases at J, with 16 bases in the middle. This CDR3 spans 14 amino acids. In germline, CDR1 is SGHNT, CDR2 YYREEE (reference sequence). The CDR3 DNA follows: TGTGCCAGCAGCTTACGCGACAGGATGGTAGGCTACACCTTC. It is translated as CASSLRDRMVGYTF.